The 12 T cell receptor beta chains below were found in one sample sequenced in a study of beta chain features in type 1 diabetes. The investigators reverse transcribed all of the isolated RNA, so they sequenced expressed TCRB transcripts. TCRdb keeps only in-frame clones here, not all; method: immunoSEQ multiplex PCR. The sample records 600,000 to 700,000 clones, around an eighth being singletons. Findings of the study overall: When Type 1 diabetes patients were examined, their TCRB CDR3s proved moderately but significantly shorter in all four CD4+ subsets.

Their specific antigens are unknown. What was sequenced was naive CD4+ T cells from blood. These receptor sequences come from a man younger than 30 with type 1 diabetes.

The rearrangement uses TRBV27 and TRBJ1-5; perhaps TRBD1 as D (5 bases). Trimming cost V 4 bases and J 0 bases, with 13 bases left between them. The V gene's germline CDR1 is MNHEY and CDR2 SMNVEV (reference sequence). The CDR3 totals 16 residues. The CDR3 DNA is TGTGCCAGCAGTTCCTCCCCAGGGAATAGCAATCAGCCCCAGCATTTT. Its protein is CASSSSPGNSNQPQHF.

The sample holds a few counts of this clone. The chain employs TRBV19 and TRBJ2-2; D gene uncertain. The CDR3 runs 16 residues. The V gene's germline CDR1 is LNHDA and CDR2 SQIVND (reference sequence). The V gene lost 5 bases and the J gene lost 2 bases, with 15 bases spanning the gap. The CDR3 sequence: CASSSILAPNTGELFF. For the CDR3, the DNA is TGTGCCAGTAGTTCTATCTTGGCCCCTAACACCGGGGAGCTGTTTTTT.

This clone was observed a handful of times. This sequence joins TRBV6-5 and TRBJ1-2; unclear D gene. The CDR3 is 13 residues long. Trimming took 0 bases from V and 8 from J, leaving 10 bases between them. Germline V gives CDR1 MNHEY, CDR2 SVGAGI. The CDR3 spells CASSYSGFVGYTF. The CDR3 bases are TGTGCCAGCAGTTACTCGGGATTTGTGGGCTACACCTTC.

This clone has just a few counts. The chain couples TRBV30 to TRBJ1-3; 7 positions agree with TRBD1. This CDR3 region has 13 residues. Trimming removed 4 bases from V and 4 bases from J; junction bases left unmatched: 4. The germline CDR1 and CDR2 sequences are GTSNPN and SVGIG (reference sequence). The CDR3 nucleotides read TGTGCCTGGACAGGGGGACCCGGAAACACCATATATTTT. Protein sequence: CAWTGGPGNTIYF. Variable domain in full (rest from reference TRBV30 and TRBJ1-3): SQTIHQWPATLVQPVGSPLSLECTVEGTSNPNLYWYRQAAGRGLQLLFYSVGIGQISSEVPQNLSASRPQDRQFILSSKKLLLSDSGFYLCAWTGGPGNTIYFGEGSWLTVV.

This clone was recorded a few times. V and J are TRBV4-1 and TRBJ2-7; 13 nucleotides align to TRBD2. Trimming cost V 3 bases and J 3 bases; bases outside gene matches: 5. CDR3 length: 16 amino acids. Germline CDR1 reads MGHRA; CDR2 reads YSYEKL. The DNA for the CDR3 is TGCGCCAGCAGCCACCAGACTAGCGGGGGGCTCTACGAGCAGTACTTC. Residues: CASSHQTSGGLYEQYF.

This rearrangement joins TRBV28 to TRBJ2-7; D gene uncertain. Germline V gene data show CDR1 as MDHEN and CDR2 as SYDVKM. The CDR3 is 13 amino acids. Trimming removed 6 bases at V and 2 bases at J, with 11 bases between. This chain's CDR3 is CASSNPQPYEQYF. In nucleotides, the CDR3 is TGTGCCAGCAGCAACCCACAGCCCTACGAGCAGTACTTC.

The V and J genes are TRBV5-1 and TRBJ2-3; 9 bases agree with TRBD2. Per germline, CDR1 SGHRS and CDR2 YFSETQ. After removal of 4 bases from V and 0 bases from J, the junction contained 12 bases not matched to a gene. The CDR3 sequence is 18 residues long. CDR3: CASSPLTSGDSSTDTQYF. The CDR3 region has the DNA TGCGCCAGCAGCCCATTGACTAGCGGTGACTCTAGCACAGATACGCAGTATTTT.

The chain carries TRBV7-2 and TRBJ2-7; D uncertain. The CDR3 consists of 16 residues. The germline V and J ends were trimmed by 3 bases and 1 base, with 16 bases remaining between them. Germline loops: CDR1 SGHTA, CDR2 FQGNSA. The CDR3 sequence: CASSFLHPRTSYEQYF. The CDR3 nucleotides read TGTGCCAGCAGCTTCCTACACCCCCGAACATCCTACGAGCAGTACTTC.

This clone was observed a handful of times. Different DNA sequences within this sample yield the same CDR3. The rearrangement links TRBV30 to TRBJ1-5, with a tentative D call TRBD1 (6 bases). Germline V gene lookup returns CDR1 GTSNPN and CDR2 SVGIG (reference sequence). V lost 2 bases and J 5 bases, leaving 10 bases between the germline ends. The CDR3 is 13 amino acids. The CDR3: CAWSKGVDQPQHF. The CDR3 DNA reads TGTGCCTGGAGTAAGGGGGTCGATCAGCCCCAGCATTTT.

The chain links TRBV2 to TRBJ1-3; perhaps TRBD1 as D (5 bases). Trimming removed 0 bases from V and 2 bases from J, with 8 bases in between. This CDR3 is 15 amino acids long. Germline values: CDR1 SNHLY, CDR2 FYNNEI. The CDR3 DNA reads as TGTGCCAGCAGTGAAGCGGGGACCGCTGGAAACACCATATATTTT. Amino acids: CASSEAGTAGNTIYF.

This chain links TRBV7-2 with TRBJ2-1; D unresolved. The CDR3 spans 14 residues. The V and J ends lost 5 bases and 3 bases respectively, with 11 bases between them. Germline CDR1 is SGHTA and CDR2 is FQGNSA. CDR3 sequence: CASSPPLFYNEQFF. Written as DNA, the CDR3 is TGTGCCAGCAGCCCACCCCTCTTCTACAATGAGCAGTTCTTC.

Only a few counts were recorded for this clone. The chain couples TRBV18 to TRBJ2-3; D is undetermined. Germline CDR1 KGHSH, CDR2 LQKENI. Trimming stripped 2 bases from V and 1 base from J, with 4 bases between. This CDR3 spans 13 amino acids. Here the CDR3 DNA reads TGTGCCAGCTCACCAACCGGCACAGATACGCAGTATTTT. This gives the protein CASSPTGTDTQYF.